This T cell receptor beta chain was recorded in a study of shared clonotypes between healthy human individuals. Execution of the assay was at deep level. Clones were sequenced by immunoSEQ multiplex PCR, and TCRdb holds only the in-frame ones, with some missing. The data contain 730,000 or so clones, 72% of them singletons. CDR1 DFQATT and CDR2 SNEGSKA come from the germline V gene (reference sequence). Trimming stripped 6 bases from V and 5 bases from J, with 7 bases between. CDR3 length: 11 amino acids. The material sequenced was memory CD4+ T cells sorted from blood. Indicated subset: CD45RA-negative fraction. The V call is TRBV20-1, the J call TRBJ2-2; D not certain. The receptor's source is a woman in her twenties or thirties in good health. The CDR3: CSAPQTGELFF. CDR3 nucleotides: TGCAGTGCCCCCCAGACCGGGGAGCTGTTTTTT.